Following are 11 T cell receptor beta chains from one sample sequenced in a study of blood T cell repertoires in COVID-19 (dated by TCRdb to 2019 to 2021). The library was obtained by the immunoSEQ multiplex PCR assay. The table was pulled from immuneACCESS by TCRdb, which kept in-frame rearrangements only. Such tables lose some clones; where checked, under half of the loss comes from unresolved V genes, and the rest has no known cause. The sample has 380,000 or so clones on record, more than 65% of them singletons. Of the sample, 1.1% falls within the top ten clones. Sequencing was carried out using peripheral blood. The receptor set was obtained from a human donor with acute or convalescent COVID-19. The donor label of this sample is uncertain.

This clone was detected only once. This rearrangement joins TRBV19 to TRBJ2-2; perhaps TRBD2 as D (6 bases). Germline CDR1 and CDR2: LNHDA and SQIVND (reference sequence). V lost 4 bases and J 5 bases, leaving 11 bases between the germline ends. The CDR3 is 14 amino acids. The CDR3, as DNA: TGTGCCAGTAGTAAGGGGCGGGAAACCGGGGAGCTGTTTTTT. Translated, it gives CASSKGRETGELFF.

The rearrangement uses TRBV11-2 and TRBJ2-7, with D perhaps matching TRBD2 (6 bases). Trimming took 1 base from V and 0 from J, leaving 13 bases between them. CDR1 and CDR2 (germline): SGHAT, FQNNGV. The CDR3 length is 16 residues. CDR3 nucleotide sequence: TGTGCCAGCAGCTTAGGGTCAGGGAGGAGCTCCTACGAGCAGTACTTC. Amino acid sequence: CASSLGSGRSSYEQYF.

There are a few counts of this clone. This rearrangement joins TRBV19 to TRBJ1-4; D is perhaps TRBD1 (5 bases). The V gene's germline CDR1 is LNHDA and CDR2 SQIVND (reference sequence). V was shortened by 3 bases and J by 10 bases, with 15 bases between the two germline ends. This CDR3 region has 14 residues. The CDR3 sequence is CASSITGLGSKLFF. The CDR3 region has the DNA TGTGCCAGTAGTATTACGGGACTAGGCTCAAAACTGTTTTTT. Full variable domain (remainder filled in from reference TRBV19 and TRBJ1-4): DGGITQSPKYLFRKEGQNVTLSCEQNLNHDAMYWYRQDPGQGLRLIYYSQIVNDFQKGDIAEGYSVSREKKESFPLTVTSAQKNPTAFYLCASSITGLGSKLFFGSGTQLSVL.

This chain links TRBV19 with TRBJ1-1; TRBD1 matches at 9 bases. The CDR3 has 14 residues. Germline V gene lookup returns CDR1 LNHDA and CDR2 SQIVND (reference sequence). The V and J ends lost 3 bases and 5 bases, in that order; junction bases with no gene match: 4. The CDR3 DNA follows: TGTGCCAGTAGTATGGACAGGGGATTAACTGAAGCTTTCTTT. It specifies CASSMDRGLTEAFF. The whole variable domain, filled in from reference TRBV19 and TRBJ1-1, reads DGGITQSPKYLFRKEGQNVTLSCEQNLNHDAMYWYRQDPGQGLRLIYYSQIVNDFQKGDIAEGYSVSREKKESFPLTVTSAQKNPTAFYLCASSMDRGLTEAFFGQGTRLTVV.

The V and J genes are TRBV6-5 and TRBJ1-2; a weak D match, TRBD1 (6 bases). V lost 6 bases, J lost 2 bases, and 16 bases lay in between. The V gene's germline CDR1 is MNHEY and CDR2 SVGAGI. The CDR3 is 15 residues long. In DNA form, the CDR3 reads TGTGCCAGCAGAGGCGGAGACACAGGGAACTATGGCTACACCTTC. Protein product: CASRGGDTGNYGYTF.

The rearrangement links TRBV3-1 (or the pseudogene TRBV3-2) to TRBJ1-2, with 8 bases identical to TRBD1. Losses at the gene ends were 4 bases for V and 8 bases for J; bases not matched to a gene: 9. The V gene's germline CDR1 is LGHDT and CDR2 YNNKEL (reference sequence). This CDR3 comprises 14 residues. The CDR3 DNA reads TGTGCCAGCAGCCTCGGACAGGGAATAGAGGGCTACACCTTC. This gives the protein CASSLGQGIEGYTF.

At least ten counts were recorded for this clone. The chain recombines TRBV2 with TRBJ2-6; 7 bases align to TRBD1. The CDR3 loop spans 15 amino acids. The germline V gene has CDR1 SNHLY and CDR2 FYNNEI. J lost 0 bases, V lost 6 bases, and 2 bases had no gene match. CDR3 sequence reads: CASRWDSSGANVLTF. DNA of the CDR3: TGTGCCAGCAGGTGGGACAGCTCTGGGGCCAACGTCCTGACTTTC.

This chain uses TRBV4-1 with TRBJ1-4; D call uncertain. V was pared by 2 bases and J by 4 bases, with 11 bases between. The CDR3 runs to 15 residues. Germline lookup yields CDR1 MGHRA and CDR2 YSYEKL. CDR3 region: CASSQIRSHNEKLFF. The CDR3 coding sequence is TGCGCCAGCAGCCAAATCAGATCCCATAATGAAAAACTGTTTTTT.

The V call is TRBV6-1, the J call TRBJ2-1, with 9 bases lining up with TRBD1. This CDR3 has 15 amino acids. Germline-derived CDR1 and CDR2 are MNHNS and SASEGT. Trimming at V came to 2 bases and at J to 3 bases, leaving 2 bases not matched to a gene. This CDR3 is CASSELDRGYNEQFF. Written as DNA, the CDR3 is TGTGCCAGCAGTGAATTGGACAGGGGCTACAATGAGCAGTTCTTC.

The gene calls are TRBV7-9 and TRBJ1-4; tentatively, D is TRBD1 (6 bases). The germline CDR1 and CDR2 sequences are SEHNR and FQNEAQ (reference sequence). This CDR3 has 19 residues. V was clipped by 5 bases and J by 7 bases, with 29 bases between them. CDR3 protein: CASSGSRGTRFGRGEKLFF. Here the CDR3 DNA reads TGTGCCAGCAGCGGCTCCAGGGGTACCCGTTTTGGCCGGGGTGAAAAACTGTTTTTT.

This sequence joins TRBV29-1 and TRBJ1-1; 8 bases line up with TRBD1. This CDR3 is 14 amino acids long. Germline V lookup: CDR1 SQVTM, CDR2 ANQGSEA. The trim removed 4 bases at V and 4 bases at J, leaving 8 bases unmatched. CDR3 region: CSVGWGQGATEAFF. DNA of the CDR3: TGCAGCGTTGGGTGGGGGCAGGGGGCCACTGAAGCTTTCTTT. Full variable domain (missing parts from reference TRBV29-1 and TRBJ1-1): SAVISQKPSRDICQRGTSLTIQCQVDSQVTMMFWYRQQPGQSLTLIATANQGSEATYESGFVIDKFPISRPNLTFSTLTVSNMSPEDSSIYLCSVGWGQGATEAFFGQGTRLTVV.